The present entry profiles one T cell receptor (beta chain) with its context. The data were taken from a study of long-term antiretroviral therapy in people with HIV. The CDR3 is made up of 13 amino acids. Between the trimmed V and J ends, which lost 1 base and 3 bases, there was a span of 6 bases. From germline, CDR1 is LNHDA and CDR2 SQIVND (reference sequence). The immunoSEQ assay was v3.0, run at survey level. TCRdb's copy holds only in-frame clones and misses some; the assay was immunoSEQ multiplex PCR. The repertoire holds about 20,000 clones, less than 85% seen once, with approximately 12% in the top ten.

The chain couples TRBV19 to TRBJ1-1; D is unresolved. The specimen comprised unsorted PBMCs, sampled 2.4 years after starting antiretroviral therapy. This receptor was obtained from a man aged 40-49 years with HIV. The CDR3 loop is CASSIGSYTEAFF. In DNA form, the CDR3 reads TGTGCCAGTAGTATAGGGTCCTACACTGAAGCTTTCTTT. The whole variable domain, filled in from reference TRBV19 and TRBJ1-1, reads DGGITQSPKYLFRKEGQNVTLSCEQNLNHDAMYWYRQDPGQGLRLIYYSQIVNDFQKGDIAEGYSVSREKKESFPLTVTSAQKNPTAFYLCASSIGSYTEAFFGQGTRLTVV.